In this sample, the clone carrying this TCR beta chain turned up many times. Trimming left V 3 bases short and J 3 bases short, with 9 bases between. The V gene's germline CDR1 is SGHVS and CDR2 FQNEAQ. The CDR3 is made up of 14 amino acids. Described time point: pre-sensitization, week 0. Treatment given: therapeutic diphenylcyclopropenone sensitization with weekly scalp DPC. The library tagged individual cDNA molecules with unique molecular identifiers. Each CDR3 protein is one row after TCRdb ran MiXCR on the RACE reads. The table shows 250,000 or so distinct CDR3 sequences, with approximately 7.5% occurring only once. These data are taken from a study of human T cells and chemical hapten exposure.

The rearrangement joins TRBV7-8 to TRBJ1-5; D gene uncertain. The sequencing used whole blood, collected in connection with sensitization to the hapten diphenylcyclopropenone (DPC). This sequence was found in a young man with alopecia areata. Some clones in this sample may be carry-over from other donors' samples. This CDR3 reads CASSLDNSNQPQHF. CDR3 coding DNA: TGTGCCAGCAGCTTGGATAACTCCAATCAGCCCCAGCATTTT.